This TCR beta chain was documented in a study of shared clonotypes between healthy human individuals. On the study more broadly: Donors were a couple of women and a few men aged 18 to 49.

Unsorted samples, those not sorted, used 70 million to 95 million PBMCs for genomic DNA. The authors split each subset's genomic DNA evenly across several immunoSEQ plates. Unsorted PBMC contributed approximately 0.3 ug DNA, approximately 30,000 T cell genomes, to each replicate PCR. Here immunoSEQ multiplex PCR was the method, and the copy in TCRdb shows in-frame clones only, minus some. In the table there are roughly 510,000 clones, 75% to 80% of which are singletons. This TCR came from a woman in her thirties or forties in good health. Some clones in this sample may be carry-over from other donors' samples. Sequencing used PBMCs.

In DNA form, the CDR3 reads TGTGCCAGCAGCAACGAGTGGTCCGGCTACACCTTC. Its protein product is CASSNEWSGYTF. The genes are TRBV6-6 and TRBJ1-2, with D hard to call. Germline V gene sequence: CDR1 MNHNY, CDR2 SVGAGI (reference sequence). Trimming shortened V by 6 bases and J by 8 bases, and 13 bases separated the two germline ends. This CDR3 region has 12 residues.